Below, 30 T cell receptor beta chains from the same sample are listed, as sequenced in a study of blood T cell repertoires in COVID-19. The method was immunoSEQ multiplex PCR; TCRdb's version includes in-frame clones alone and lacks a portion of them. There are about 80,000 clones in the sample; roughly 90% occur only once, and 12% lies in the top ten. The sample consisted of peripheral blood. The receptors stem from a man aged 65 to 85 with active or convalescent COVID-19.

This chain joins TRBV5-5 and TRBJ1-1; possible D gene TRBD1, 5 bases. There are 15 residues in the CDR3. The germline gives CDR1 SGHKS, CDR2 YYEKEE (reference sequence). V gave up 4 bases and J gave up 0 bases, with 13 bases separating them. The CDR3 DNA follows: TGTGCCAGCAGCGAGGCAGGGCCCATGAACACTGAAGCTTTCTTT. Residues: CASSEAGPMNTEAFF.

The J gene is TRBJ2-2, the V gene TRBV5-1; D unclear. There are 12 residues in the CDR3. Germline assignment: CDR1 SGHRS and CDR2 YFSETQ. V dropped 8 bases and J dropped 7 bases, with 12 bases sitting between them. The CDR3 nucleotides read TGCGCCAGTTTCATGGCGGTCGGGGAGCTGTTTTTT. It specifies CASFMAVGELFF.

The J gene is TRBJ2-7, the V gene TRBV2; D gene ambiguous. This CDR3 is built from 12 residues. Germline V CDR1 and CDR2: SNHLY, FYNNEI. V was cut by 6 bases and J by 5 bases, with 11 bases left in between. CDR3 bases: TGTGCCAGCAGAAGAGACACAGACGAGCAGTACTTC. This translates into CASRRDTDEQYF.

The chain couples TRBV5-6 to TRBJ1-2; no clear D gene. The germline V and J ends were trimmed by 0 bases and 3 bases, with 12 bases remaining between them. The CDR3 totals 15 residues. CDR1 and CDR2 (germline): SGHDT, YYEEEE. CDR3 DNA sequence: TGTGCCAGCAGCTTGGTGAGGATACCCCACTATGGCTACACCTTC. Amino acid sequence: CASSLVRIPHYGYTF. The full variable domain, rest sourced from reference TRBV5-6 and TRBJ1-2, is DAGVTQSPTHLIKTRGQQVTLRCSPKSGHDTVSWYQQALGQGPQFIFQYYEEEERQRGNFPDRFSGHQFPNYSSELNVNALLLGDSALYLCASSLVRIPHYGYTFGSGTRLTVV.

The J gene is TRBJ2-7, the V gene TRBV5-4, with D tentatively TRBD1 (6 bases). The germline gives CDR1 SGHNT, CDR2 YYREEE (reference sequence). Trimming removed 0 bases at V and 6 bases at J, with 10 bases between. CDR3 size: 13 residues. The CDR3 nucleotides read TGTGCCAGCAGCTTGGGACAGGTAGTCGAGCAGTACTTC. Encoded protein: CASSLGQVVEQYF.

The DNA of the CDR3 is TGTGCCAGCAGCCCGTCCGGGACAGGGAGTATGGATGAGCAGTTCTTC. Its protein is CASSPSGTGSMDEQFF. V and J are TRBV11-2 and TRBJ2-1; 9 bases map to TRBD1. Germline assignment: CDR1 SGHAT and CDR2 FQNNGV. With 5 bases clipped from V and 8 bases from J, the junction kept 13 bases outside the gene matches. CDR3 length: 16 residues.

This clone was seen a few times. This sequence joins TRBV5-1 and TRBJ2-5, with TRBD1 identical over 7 bases. V shed 0 bases and J 1 base; nucleotides not matched to a gene: 3. There are 15 residues in the CDR3. The V gene's germline CDR1 is SGHRS and CDR2 YFSETQ. This chain's CDR3 is CASSLGPGGQETQYF. The CDR3 region has the DNA TGCGCCAGCAGCTTGGGGCCAGGGGGCCAAGAGACCCAGTACTTC.

This sequence joins TRBV5-5 and TRBJ2-5; the D gene is possibly TRBD2 (5 bases). Germline V gene sequence: CDR1 SGHKS, CDR2 YYEKEE (reference sequence). The CDR3 runs 16 residues. The V end was cut by 4 bases, the J end by 0 bases, with 16 bases between. CDR3 coding DNA: TGTGCCAGCAGCGGTTGGAGGCCTTGGTACCAAGAGACCCAGTACTTC. Translated: CASSGWRPWYQETQYF.

The V call is TRBV7-2, the J call TRBJ1-4; D gene unclear. V shed 4 bases and J shed 8 bases, with 11 bases lying between them. The CDR3 contains 13 residues. CDR1 is SGHTA, CDR2 FQGNSA, per germline. The CDR3 DNA reads as TGTGCCAGCAGCTGGTTGACGGGGGAAAAACTGTTTTTT. Translating gives CASSWLTGEKLFF.

This clone appeared a single time. The rearrangement joins TRBV7-6 to TRBJ2-2, with a weak D call TRBD1 (6 bases). CDR1 and CDR2 (germline): SGHVS, FNYEAQ. CDR3 length: 18 amino acids. Trimming pared 5 bases from V and 0 bases from J, leaving 19 bases between. CDR3 nucleotides: TGTGCCAGCAGCCCCCTGGGAACAGGGACCGCGAACACCGGGGAGCTGTTTTTT. Amino acids: CASSPLGTGTANTGELFF.

The rearrangement joins TRBV7-6 to TRBJ2-1; the match to TRBD2 covers 11 bases. Germline V gene sequence: CDR1 SGHVS, CDR2 FNYEAQ. This CDR3 has 18 amino acids. V shed 3 bases and J 0 bases; nucleotides not matched to a gene: 7. CDR3 region: CASSFGLAGGPSYNEQFF. The CDR3 DNA reads as TGTGCCAGCAGCTTTGGTCTAGCGGGGGGTCCCTCCTACAATGAGCAGTTCTTC.

The V call is TRBV7-2, the J call TRBJ1-2; TRBD1 might be the D (5 bases). Germline CDR1 reads SGHTA; CDR2 reads FQGNSA. Deletions cut 5 bases from V and 4 bases from J, with 17 bases between. This CDR3 is 15 amino acids long. The CDR3 sequence: CASSPGGGGSYGYTF. In DNA, the CDR3 is TGTGCCAGCAGCCCAGGCGGTGGGGGGAGCTATGGCTACACCTTC.

The chain employs TRBV7-2 and TRBJ1-5; TRBD1 is a possible D gene (6 bases). CDR3 size: 14 residues. The V gene lost 7 bases and the J gene lost 0 bases, with 10 bases spanning the gap. The germline gives CDR1 SGHTA, CDR2 FQGNSA. The CDR3 DNA is TGTGCCAGCAACCCGGACAGTAGCAATCAGCCCCAGCATTTT. Its protein product is CASNPDSSNQPQHF.

This chain links TRBV7-3 with TRBJ2-2; D is perhaps TRBD1 (5 bases). The germline V gene has CDR1 SGHTA and CDR2 FQGTGA. CDR3 size: 14 residues. Trimming cost V 4 bases and J 4 bases, with 10 bases left between them. CDR3 sequence: CASSSGHFTGELFF. The CDR3, as DNA: TGTGCCAGCAGCTCTGGACACTTCACCGGGGAGCTGTTTTTT.

The chain links TRBV5-5 to TRBJ2-3; 7 bases line up with TRBD1. Germline V gene sequence: CDR1 SGHKS, CDR2 YYEKEE (reference sequence). Trimming removed 0 bases from V and 2 bases from J; junction bases left unmatched: 3. CDR3 length equals 15 residues. This CDR3 is CASSLEGAYTDTQYF. Written as DNA, the CDR3 is TGTGCCAGCAGCTTGGAGGGGGCTTACACAGATACGCAGTATTTT.

The CDR3 DNA follows: TGTGCCAGCAGTAAAGGGACAGACTACGAGCAGTACTTC. Translating gives CASSKGTDYEQYF. The V gene is TRBV6-2 or TRBV6-3, the J gene TRBJ2-7, with 7 bases identical to TRBD1. The germline V gene has CDR1 MNHEY and CDR2 SVGEGT. CDR3 size: 13 residues. The V gene end was trimmed by 5 bases and the J gene end by 3 bases; junction bases not matched to a gene: 4.

The V gene is TRBV27, the J gene TRBJ1-2; D ambiguous. Germline V gives CDR1 MNHEY, CDR2 SMNVEV (reference sequence). CDR3 size: 11 residues. V was clipped by 8 bases and J by 3 bases, with 7 bases between them. The CDR3 loop reads CASGGHYGYTF. CDR3 coding DNA: TGTGCCAGCGGAGGCCACTATGGCTACACCTTC.

This clone appeared a few times. V usage is TRBV10-1 and J usage is TRBJ2-7; D is ambiguous. The CDR3 is 12 residues long. From germline, CDR1 is WNHNN and CDR2 SYGVQD (reference sequence). Trimming removed 6 bases at V and 4 bases at J, with 10 bases between. CDR3 sequence (DNA): TGCGCCAGCAGCCTGACATCTTACGAGCAGTACTTC. It yields the protein CASSLTSYEQYF.

The chain combines TRBV2 with TRBJ2-3; D is possibly TRBD2 (5 bases). Germline values: CDR1 SNHLY, CDR2 FYNNEI. The CDR3 length is 12 residues. Trimming shortened V by 1 base and J by 13 bases, and 12 bases separated the two germline ends. Here the CDR3 DNA reads TGTGCCAGCAGTGAAGGGGTGAGGGTTGAGTATTTT. Translation: CASSEGVRVEYF.

The CDR3 DNA reads as TGCGCCAGCAGCCCAGGGGGCTGGGGCTATGGCTACACCTTC. Its translation: CASSPGGWGYGYTF. The chain has TRBV4-3 and TRBJ1-2, with TRBD1 identical over 8 bases. CDR3 length equals 14 residues. The junction had 5 bases not matched to a gene; V was cut back by 4 bases and J by 4 bases. Germline V gives CDR1 LGHNA, CDR2 YSLEER.

The chain is built from TRBV19 and TRBJ1-5; weak D call: TRBD1 (6 bases). Germline V lookup: CDR1 LNHDA, CDR2 SQIVND (reference sequence). Trimming shortened V by 1 base and J by 3 bases, and 10 bases separated the two germline ends. CDR3 length equals 15 residues. CDR3 region: CASSIADSFNQPQHF. The DNA of the CDR3 is TGTGCCAGTAGTATAGCGGACAGCTTCAATCAGCCCCAGCATTTT.

This clone has just a few counts. The chain is built from TRBV7-2 and TRBJ1-6; D call uncertain. Looked up from germline, CDR1 is SGHTA and CDR2 is FQGNSA. V gave up 1 base and J gave up 14 bases, with 12 bases separating them. This CDR3 contains 13 residues. The DNA for the CDR3 is TGTGCCAGCAGCTTAGATAGTGCGAGTACCCTCCACTTT. Its translation is CASSLDSASTLHF.

This clone has just a few counts. The rearrangement joins TRBV5-4 to TRBJ2-2, with D perhaps TRBD2 (5 bases). Trimming took off 1 base at V and 3 bases at J, with 10 bases between the two ends. The length of the CDR3 is 15 residues. The V gene's germline CDR1 is SGHNT and CDR2 YYREEE (reference sequence). CDR3 sequence: CASSLISADTGELFF. CDR3 sequence (DNA): TGTGCCAGCAGCTTGATTAGCGCGGACACCGGGGAGCTGTTTTTT.

The chain couples TRBV28 to TRBJ1-1, with TRBD1 as a possible D gene (6 bases). Trimming took 6 bases from V and 6 from J, leaving 20 bases between them. Germline CDR1 is MDHEN and CDR2 is SYDVKM. The CDR3 length is 15 residues. DNA for the CDR3: TGTGCCAGCAGGCAACGGAAAACAGGGTCGCCTGAAGCTTTCTTT. The encoded protein is CASRQRKTGSPEAFF.

The gene calls are TRBV20-1 and TRBJ2-2; 11 bases agree with TRBD1. The germline V gene encodes CDR1 DFQATT and CDR2 SNEGSKA (reference sequence). The CDR3 runs 16 residues. V gave up 3 bases and J gave up 6 bases; unmatched junction bases: 9. CDR3 DNA: TGCAGTGCTAGTCGCGGGACAGGGGGTTGGTCCGGGGAGCTGTTTTTT. This translates into CSASRGTGGWSGELFF.

This CDR3 reads CASSYVRAYEQYF. The CDR3 region has the DNA TGTGCCAGCAGTTACGTCAGGGCCTACGAGCAGTACTTC. The chain couples TRBV6-2 or TRBV6-3 to TRBJ2-7, with D tentatively TRBD1 (5 bases). The CDR3 contains 13 residues. Germline V gene sequence: CDR1 MNHEY, CDR2 SVGEGT. V lost 2 bases and J lost 2, with 7 bases in between.

For the CDR3, the DNA is TGTGCCAGTAGTTGGGACTTTCTGTCACCCCTCCACTTT. Translating gives CASSWDFLSPLHF. V gene TRBV19 combines with J gene TRBJ1-6; TRBD1 might be the D (5 bases). CDR3 length: 13 residues. Looked up from germline, CDR1 is LNHDA and CDR2 is SQIVND (reference sequence). The V and J ends lost 5 bases and 10 bases respectively, with 12 bases between them.

This rearrangement joins TRBV28 to TRBJ1-3, with D tentatively TRBD1 (5 bases). The germline CDR1 and CDR2 sequences are MDHEN and SYDVKM. The CDR3 runs 16 residues. V was clipped by 6 bases and J by 7 bases, with 22 bases between them. The CDR3 DNA reads as TGTGCCAGCAGGGGCACTGGGACTGGCGGGAGGAACACCATATATTTT. Its translation: CASRGTGTGGRNTIYF.

A note on this clone: At one of its ends the junction is not consistent with the germline gene, which may arise from a read error. The V call is TRBV5-4, the J call TRBJ2-7; 9 nucleotides agree with TRBD1. There are 16 residues in the CDR3. In germline, CDR1 is SGHNT, CDR2 YYREEE (reference sequence). Here the CDR3 DNA reads TGTGCCAGCAGATTGGGGGCCGGACAGGGGTCTTACGAGCAGTACTTC. It codes for CASRLGAGQGSYEQYF.

The chain uses TRBV5-1 and TRBJ1-2; D is perhaps TRBD1 (5 bases). V lost 6 bases and J lost 7, with 31 bases in between. Germline lookup yields CDR1 SGHRS and CDR2 YFSETQ. The CDR3 consists of 18 residues. The CDR3 nucleotides read TGCGCCAGCACTGGATCGTTGGGGACCCCCGGCGGGGGTGGTGGCTACACCTTC. Encoded protein: CASTGSLGTPGGGGGYTF.